Its frequency marks the clone carrying this T cell receptor beta chain as medium-sized. The antigen is undetermined. This record comes from a study of T cells in women clearing cervical HPV infection. As for the study in general: Case blood was drawn when the lesion was first found; control blood after infection became undetectable.

Some clones are missing from TCRdb's copy, which holds only in-frame ones; the method was immunoSEQ multiplex PCR. The listing records about 39,000 clones. Overall study results and limits: Repertoire richness, not evenness, was significantly elevated in CIN3+ cases versus controls.

MY09/MY11 PCR detected cervical HPV DNA; dot-blot assigned genotypes. The TCR was taken from a woman between 18 and 70 years old with a cervical HPV16 infection that either progressed to CIN3+ or cleared (not recorded which). Sequencing used blood buffy coat.

Incomplete CDR3 DNA: TGCAGCGTCCGGACAGCAACTAATGAAAAA. Protein: CSVRTATNEK. The CDR3 in full is CSVRTATNEKLFF. The V call is TRBV29-1, the J call TRBJ1-4; TRBD1 is a possible D gene (6 bases). The read comes to an end 3 residues before the CDR3 does, leaving the germline J gene to fill in the end. CDR1 is SQVTM, CDR2 ANQGSEA, per germline. Deletions cut 6 bases from V and 0 bases from J, with 8 bases between. This CDR3 is built from 13 residues.